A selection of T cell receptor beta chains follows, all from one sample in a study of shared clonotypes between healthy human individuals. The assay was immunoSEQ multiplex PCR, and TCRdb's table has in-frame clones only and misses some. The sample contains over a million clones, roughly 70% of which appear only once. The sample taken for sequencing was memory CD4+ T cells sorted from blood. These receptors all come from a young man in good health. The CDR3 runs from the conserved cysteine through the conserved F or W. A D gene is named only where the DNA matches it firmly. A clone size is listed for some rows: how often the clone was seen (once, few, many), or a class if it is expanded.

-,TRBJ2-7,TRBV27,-,CASARGTQHASYEQYF,TGTGCCAGCGCTAGGGGGACACAACACGCCTCCTACGAGCAGTACTTC
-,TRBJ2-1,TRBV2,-,CASLYNEQFF,TGTGCCAGCCTATACAATGAGCAGTTCTTC
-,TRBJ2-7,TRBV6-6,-,CASSYSRGVTYEQYF,TGTGCCAGCAGTTACTCGAGGGGGGTGACCTACGAGCAGTACTTC
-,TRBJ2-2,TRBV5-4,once,CASSDTRAGELFF,TGTGCCAGCAGCGATACGAGGGCCGGGGAGCTGTTTTTT
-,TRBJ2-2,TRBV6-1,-,CASSELGGEFTGELFF,TGTGCCAGCAGTGAATTAGGTGGGGAGTTCACCGGGGAGCTGTTTTTT
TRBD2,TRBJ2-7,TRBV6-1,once,CASSYGGRGTFEQYF,TGTGCCAGCAGCTACGGGGGGAGGGGTACATTTGAGCAGTACTTC
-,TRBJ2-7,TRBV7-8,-,CASSSTGSSYEQYF,TGTGCCAGCAGCTCCACAGGGAGCTCCTACGAGCAGTACTTC
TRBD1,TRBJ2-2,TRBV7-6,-,CASSTGQANTGELFF,TGTGCCAGCAGCACGGGACAGGCGAACACCGGGGAGCTGTTTTTT
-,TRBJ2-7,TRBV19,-,CASSIGGGSHEQYF,TGTGCCAGTAGCATAGGAGGGGGCTCCCACGAGCAGTACTTC
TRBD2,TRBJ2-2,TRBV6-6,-,CASKRENTGELFF,TGTGCCAGCAAGCGGGAAAACACCGGGGAGCTGTTTTTT
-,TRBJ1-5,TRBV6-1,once,CASSEVLGGGQPQHF,TGTGCCAGCAGTGAAGTTTTGGGGGGCGGGCAGCCCCAGCATTTT
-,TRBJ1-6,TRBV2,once,CASSPYGDNSPLHF,TGTGCCAGCAGTCCGTATGGCGATAATTCACCCCTCCACTTT
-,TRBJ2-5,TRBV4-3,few,CASSQDWSSETQYF,TGCGCCAGCAGCCAAGATTGGAGCTCGGAGACCCAGTACTTC
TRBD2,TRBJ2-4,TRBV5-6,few,CASSPLAGGTDIQYF,TGTGCCAGCAGTCCCCTAGCGGGAGGTACGGACATTCAGTACTTC
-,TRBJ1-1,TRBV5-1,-,CASSPSGRTHTEAFF,TGCGCCAGCAGCCCATCGGGACGGACCCACACTGAAGCTTTCTTT
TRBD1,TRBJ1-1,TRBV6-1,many,CASSEARTFRGSTEAFF,TGTGCCAGCAGTGAAGCCAGGACGTTCAGGGGGAGTACTGAAGCTTTCTTT
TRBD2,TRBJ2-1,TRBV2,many,CASLGLAAINEQFF,TGTGCCAGCTTGGGACTAGCGGCGATCAATGAGCAGTTCTTC
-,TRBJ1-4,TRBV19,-,CASTSFRRGLFF,TGTGCCAGTACCTCCTTCAGGAGAGGGCTGTTTTTT
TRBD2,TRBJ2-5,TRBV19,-,CASSDSGRGETQYF,TGTGCCAGTAGCGATAGCGGGAGAGGAGAGACCCAGTACTTC
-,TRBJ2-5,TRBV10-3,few,CAISETGQETQYF,TGTGCCATCAGTGAAACAGGCCAAGAGACCCAGTACTTC
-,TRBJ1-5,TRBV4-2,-,CASSQVDDNQPQHF,TGTGCCAGCAGCCAAGTTGATGATAATCAGCCCCAGCATTTT
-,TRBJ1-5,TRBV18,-,CASSPYRDQPQHF,TGTGCCAGCTCACCATACAGGGATCAGCCCCAGCATTTT
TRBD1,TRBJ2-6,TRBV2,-,CASSRGTGGSGANVLTF,TGTGCCAGCAGTAGGGGGACAGGGGGCTCTGGGGCCAACGTCCTGACTTTC
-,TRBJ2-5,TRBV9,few,CASSAFQRGETQYF,TGTGCCAGCAGCGCTTTCCAGAGAGGAGAGACCCAGTACTTC
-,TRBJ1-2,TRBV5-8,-,CASSYQGTYGYTF,TGTGCCAGCAGCTATCAGGGGACCTATGGCTACACCTTC
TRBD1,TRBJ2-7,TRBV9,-,CASSVVVVIRDRGYEQYF,TGTGCCAGCAGCGTAGTAGTAGTAATACGGGACAGGGGCTACGAGCAGTACTTC
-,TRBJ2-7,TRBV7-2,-,CASSRDGSSYEQYF,TGTGCCAGCAGTCGGGACGGAAGCTCCTACGAGCAGTACTTC
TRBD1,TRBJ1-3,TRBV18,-,CASSPSQQGRGSGNTIYF,TGTGCCAGCTCACCCTCGCAACAGGGGCGCGGGTCTGGAAACACCATATATTTT
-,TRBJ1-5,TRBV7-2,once,CASSPGRGGHQPQHF,TGTGCCAGCAGCCCCGGACGGGGGGGACATCAGCCCCAGCATTTT
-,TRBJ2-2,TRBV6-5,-,CASSYLTGELFF,TGTGCCAGCAGTTACCTAACCGGGGAGCTGTTTTTT
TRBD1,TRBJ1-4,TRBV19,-,CASSLGQKTNEKLFF,TGTGCCAGTAGTCTGGGACAGAAAACTAATGAAAAACTGTTTTTT
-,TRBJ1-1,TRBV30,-,CAWSVRGGTEAFF,TGTGCCTGGAGTGTACGGGGTGGCACTGAAGCTTTCTTT
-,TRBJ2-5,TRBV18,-,CASSPSTGTQETQYF,TGTGCCAGCTCGCCATCCACAGGTACTCAAGAGACCCAGTACTTC
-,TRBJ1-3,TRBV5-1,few,CASSSGRENTIYF,TGCGCCAGCAGCTCGGGACGTGAAAACACCATATATTTT
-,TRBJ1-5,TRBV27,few,CASSSQGFNQPQHF,TGTGCCAGCAGTTCACAGGGATTCAATCAGCCCCAGCATTTT
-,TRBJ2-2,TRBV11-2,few,CASSFSTGELFF,TGTGCCAGCAGCTTCTCTACCGGGGAGCTGTTTTTT
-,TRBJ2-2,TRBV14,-,CASSPQDGWSGELFF,TGTGCCAGCAGCCCCCAGGATGGGTGGTCCGGGGAGCTGTTTTTT
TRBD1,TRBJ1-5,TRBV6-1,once,CASNTGEVLSQPQHF,TGTGCCAGCAATACAGGGGAGGTGTTAAGTCAGCCCCAGCATTTT
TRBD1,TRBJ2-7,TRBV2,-,CASSTRGRLNEQYF,TGTGCCAGCTCTACCAGGGGGCGTTTGAACGAGCAGTACTTC
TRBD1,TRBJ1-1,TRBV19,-,CASRTTGANTEAFF,TGTGCCAGTAGGACGACAGGGGCTAACACTGAAGCTTTCTTT
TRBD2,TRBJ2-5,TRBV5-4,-,CASLVAGQDQETQYF,TGTGCCAGCCTTGTAGCGGGTCAAGACCAAGAGACCCAGTACTTC
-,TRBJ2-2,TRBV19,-,CASKGAGGNTGELFF,TGTGCCAGTAAGGGGGCGGGAGGGAACACCGGGGAGCTGTTTTTT
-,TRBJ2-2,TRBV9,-,CASSVGGGELFF,TGTGCCAGCAGCGTAGGTGGCGGGGAGCTGTTTTTT
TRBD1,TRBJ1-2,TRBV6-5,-,CASRTGARGYTF,TGTGCCAGTCGAACAGGGGCGCGTGGCTACACCTTC
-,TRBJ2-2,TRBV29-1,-,CSVGDTGELFF,TGCAGCGTTGGGGACACCGGGGAGCTGTTTTTT
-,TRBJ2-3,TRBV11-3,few,CASSLTQNTDTQYF,TGTGCCAGCAGCTTAACACAGAACACAGATACGCAGTATTTT
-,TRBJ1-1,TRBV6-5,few,CASKINTEAFF,TGTGCCAGCAAGATTAACACTGAAGCTTTCTTT
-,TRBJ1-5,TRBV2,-,CASSEALQAVSSNQPQHF,TGTGCCAGCAGTGAAGCGCTTCAGGCCGTTTCTAGCAATCAGCCCCAGCATTTT
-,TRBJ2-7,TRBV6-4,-,CASKGHRGLIRYEQYF,TGTGCCAGCAAGGGACATCGGGGGTTGATTAGGTACGAGCAGTACTTC
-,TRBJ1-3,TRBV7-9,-,CASSNRDPQDTIYF,TGTGCCAGCAGCAACCGGGATCCTCAGGACACCATATATTTT
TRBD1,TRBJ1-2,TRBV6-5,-,CASSWDRGTGYTF,TGTGCCAGCAGCTGGGACAGGGGGACTGGCTACACCTTC
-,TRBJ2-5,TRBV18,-,CASSLGWAAETQYF,TGTGCCAGCTCACTCGGGTGGGCGGCAGAGACCCAGTACTTC
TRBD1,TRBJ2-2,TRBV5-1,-,CASSSTGASNTGELFF,TGCGCCAGCAGCTCAACAGGGGCGTCGAACACCGGGGAGCTGTTTTTT
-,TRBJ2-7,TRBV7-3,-,CASSWGGAGYEQYF,TGTGCCAGCAGCTGGGGCGGGGCAGGCTACGAGCAGTACTTC